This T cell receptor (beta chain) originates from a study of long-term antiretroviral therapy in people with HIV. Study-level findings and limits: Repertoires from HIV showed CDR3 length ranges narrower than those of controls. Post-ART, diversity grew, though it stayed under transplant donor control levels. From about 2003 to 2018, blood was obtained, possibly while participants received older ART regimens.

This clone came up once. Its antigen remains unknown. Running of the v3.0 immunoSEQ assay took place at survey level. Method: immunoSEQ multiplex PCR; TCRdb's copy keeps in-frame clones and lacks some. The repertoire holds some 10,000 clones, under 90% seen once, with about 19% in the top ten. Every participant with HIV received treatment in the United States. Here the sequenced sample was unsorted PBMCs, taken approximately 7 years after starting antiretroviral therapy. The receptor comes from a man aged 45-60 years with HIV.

CDR3 residues: CASSHRGGERTEAFF. The CDR3 bases are TGTGCCAGCAGCCATAGGGGAGGGGAGAGGACTGAAGCTTTCTTT. The chain links TRBV9 to TRBJ1-1; a possible D gene is TRBD1 (5 bases). The CDR3 is 15 amino acids. Germline V gives CDR1 SGDLS, CDR2 YYNGEE. With 4 bases removed from V and 5 bases from J, the gap between germline ends came to 18 bases.